Below are 17 T cell receptor beta chains sequenced from a single sample in a study of shared clonotypes between healthy human individuals. Sequenced by immunoSEQ multiplex PCR; TCRdb stores in-frame clones only, minus some. The sample lists about 1.5 million clones, about 96% seen once, with approximately 1.1% in the top ten. The source material was naive CD4+ T cells sorted from blood. The subset here: CD45RA+ positively selected. Receptors were obtained from a man aged 25 to 40 in good health.

This clone has just one count. The genes are TRBV7-8 and TRBJ2-1, with 8 bases aligning to TRBD1. Germline V gene sequence: CDR1 SGHVS, CDR2 FQNEAQ. The CDR3 extends over 15 amino acids. V lost 5 bases and J lost 9; bases outside the gene matches: 12. CDR3 region: CASSRRLTGGSEQFF. CDR3 nucleotide sequence: TGTGCCAGCAGCCGTAGACTAACAGGGGGGAGTGAGCAGTTCTTC.

V is TRBV28 and J is TRBJ1-3, with D tentatively TRBD1 (5 bases). The CDR3 runs to 13 residues. Germline values: CDR1 MDHEN, CDR2 SYDVKM. V was trimmed by 6 bases and J by 9 bases, leaving 15 bases between them. The CDR3 DNA reads as TGTGCCAGCAGCCCCTACGGGGCAGGCACCATATATTTT. Its translation is CASSPYGAGTIYF.

The J gene is TRBJ2-1, the V gene TRBV7-2, with 7 bases lining up with TRBD2. Germline lookup yields CDR1 SGHTA and CDR2 FQGNSA. This CDR3 contains 16 residues. V dropped 0 bases and J dropped 10; count of bases not matched to a gene: 12. Here the CDR3 reads CASSLAVLTSGGEQFF. CDR3 nucleotide sequence: TGTGCCAGCAGCTTAGCCGTTTTAACTTCGGGAGGAGAGCAGTTCTTC. The full variable domain, its missing parts supplied by reference TRBV7-2 and TRBJ2-1, is GAGVSQSPSNKVTEKGKDVELRCDPISGHTALYWYRQSLGQGLEFLIYFQGNSAPDKSGLPSDRFSAERTGGSVSTLTIQRTQQEDSAVYLCASSLAVLTSGGEQFFGPGTRLTVL.

The chain couples TRBV5-5 to TRBJ1-3; D gene uncertain. The CDR3 has 15 residues. V shed 5 bases and J shed 1 base, with 13 bases lying between them. Looked up from germline, CDR1 is SGHKS and CDR2 is YYEKEE (reference sequence). CDR3 region: CASSTGTVSGNTIYF. The CDR3 nucleotides are TGTGCCAGCAGTACCGGAACAGTTTCTGGAAACACCATATATTTT.

This chain joins TRBV27 and TRBJ2-3, with D possibly being TRBD2 (6 bases). V gave up 5 bases and J gave up 5 bases, with 23 bases separating them. The CDR3 consists of 17 residues. CDR1 MNHEY and CDR2 SMNVEV come from the germline V gene (reference sequence). CDR3 amino acids: CASSEGTKGLPLDTQYF. CDR3 in DNA: TGTGCCAGCAGTGAAGGAACCAAGGGACTCCCCTTAGATACGCAGTATTTT.

This rearrangement joins TRBV28 to TRBJ1-2; D may be TRBD1 (5 bases). The V end lost 3 bases, the J end lost 9 bases, and 14 bases lay between the germline ends. CDR3 size: 13 residues. CDR1 and CDR2 (germline): MDHEN, SYDVKM. In DNA form, the CDR3 reads TGTGCCAGCAGTTTTCGACCGACAGACCGCTACACCTTC. As protein: CASSFRPTDRYTF.

The V and J genes are TRBV15 and TRBJ2-2; 9 nucleotides match TRBD1. V lost 0 bases and J lost 4; bases outside the gene matches: 9. Germline loops: CDR1 LNHNV, CDR2 YYDKDF (reference sequence). This CDR3 has 18 residues. The CDR3 coding sequence is TGTGCCACCAGCAGAGATCCCGCCGGACAGGGGTTCACCGGGGAGCTGTTTTTT. Its translation: CATSRDPAGQGFTGELFF.

This chain uses TRBV28 with TRBJ2-2; D remains ambiguous. The length of the CDR3 is 14 residues. The germline V gene encodes CDR1 MDHEN and CDR2 SYDVKM. V lost 3 bases to trimming and J lost 4 bases, with 9 bases between them. The CDR3 DNA reads TGTGCCAGCAGTTTTTTAGGAACCACCGGGGAGCTGTTTTTT. This encodes CASSFLGTTGELFF.

This clone was recorded once. This chain joins TRBV30 and TRBJ1-3; D unresolved. The CDR3 covers 14 residues. The V end was cut by 2 bases, the J end by 2 bases, with 10 bases between. The germline V gene encodes CDR1 GTSNPN and CDR2 SVGIG (reference sequence). The DNA for the CDR3 is TGTGCCTGGAGTCATGAGGTGACTGGAAACACCATATATTTT. Translation gives CAWSHEVTGNTIYF.

The chain is built from TRBV5-1 and TRBJ1-4; D is undetermined. The V end lost 0 bases, the J end lost 0 bases, and 15 bases lay between the germline ends. Germline assignment: CDR1 SGHRS and CDR2 YFSETQ. This CDR3 comprises 18 residues. The CDR3 coding sequence is TGCGCCAGCAGCTTGGGCGCCCGGGCCATTGCAACTAATGAAAAACTGTTTTTT. Translated, it gives CASSLGARAIATNEKLFF.

The gene calls are TRBV5-1 and TRBJ2-1; 7 bases fit TRBD1. Germline CDR1 reads SGHRS; CDR2 reads YFSETQ. This CDR3 spans 15 amino acids. The V and J ends lost 0 bases and 2 bases, in that order; junction bases with no gene match: 2. The CDR3 DNA is TGCGCCAGCAGCTTGGAGGGACAGCCCTACAATGAGCAGTTCTTC. Its protein product is CASSLEGQPYNEQFF.

V gene TRBV7-9 combines with J gene TRBJ2-1; unclear D gene. CDR3 length: 15 residues. V was pared by 7 bases and J by 4 bases, with 17 bases between. CDR1 SEHNR and CDR2 FQNEAQ come from the germline V gene (reference sequence). CDR3 sequence: CASIRRTDDYNEQFF. Here the CDR3 DNA reads TGTGCCAGCATAAGACGAACAGATGATTACAATGAGCAGTTCTTC. The full variable domain, with the rest looked up from reference TRBV7-9 and TRBJ2-1, is DTGVSQNPRHKITKRGQNVTFRCDPISEHNRLYWYRQTLGQGPEFLTYFQNEAQLEKSRLLSDRFSAERPKGSFSTLEIQRTEQGDSAMYLCASIRRTDDYNEQFFGPGTRLTVL.

The rearrangement links TRBV19 to TRBJ1-5; D remains unclear. V was shortened by 4 bases and J by 7 bases, with 8 bases between the two germline ends. In germline, CDR1 is LNHDA, CDR2 SQIVND (reference sequence). There are 12 residues in the CDR3. The DNA for the CDR3 is TGTGCCAGTAGTAGCTCGAAACAGCCCCAGCATTTT. Residues: CASSSSKQPQHF.

This chain uses TRBV11-2 with TRBJ2-3; no firm D call. The CDR3 is made up of 15 amino acids. V was shortened by 1 base and J by 1 base, with 9 bases between the two germline ends. Germline CDR1 is SGHAT and CDR2 is FQNNGV. The CDR3 region has the DNA TGTGCCAGCAGCTTAGCCTCCACATGCACAGATACGCAGTATTTT. The encoded protein is CASSLASTCTDTQYF.

The genes are TRBV15 and TRBJ2-1; 10 bases agree with TRBD1. Germline V gene data show CDR1 as LNHNV and CDR2 as YYDKDF (reference sequence). V dropped 6 bases and J dropped 7; count of bases not matched to a gene: 6. There are 14 residues in the CDR3. The CDR3 bases are TGTGCCACCAGGGGTGGGGACAGGGGAAATGAGCAGTTCTTC. Protein: CATRGGDRGNEQFF.

The CDR3: CASSLGAFNEQFF. The CDR3 DNA follows: TGTGCCAGCAGCTTAGGGGCTTTCAATGAGCAGTTCTTC. This chain connects TRBV7-2 to TRBJ2-1; D not resolved. The V end was cut by 1 base, the J end by 6 bases, with 7 bases between. Germline V gene lookup returns CDR1 SGHTA and CDR2 FQGNSA. The CDR3 is 13 residues long. Together with reference TRBV7-2 and TRBJ2-1, the CDR3 gives the full variable domain: GAGVSQSPSNKVTEKGKDVELRCDPISGHTALYWYRQSLGQGLEFLIYFQGNSAPDKSGLPSDRFSAERTGGSVSTLTIQRTQQEDSAVYLCASSLGAFNEQFFGPGTRLTVL.

The J gene is TRBJ2-1, the V gene TRBV11-2, with D possibly matching TRBD2 (6 bases). Germline CDR1 reads SGHAT; CDR2 reads FQNNGV. The CDR3 extends over 13 amino acids. V shed 9 bases and J shed 5 bases, with 14 bases lying between them. CDR3 coding DNA: TGTGCCAGTTCGGGGGAACCACACAATGAGCAGTTCTTC. As protein: CASSGEPHNEQFF.